Sequencing of this T cell receptor (beta chain) was carried out in a study of vaccination and CD4 T cells after COVID-19. The sample's treatment: approximately 11-day PBMC culture with coronavirus spike peptide pools or control peptides (ViraFEST assay). With the Oncomine TCR Beta short-read assay, DNA from cultured CD4+ T cells was sequenced. One entry per CDR3 protein, called by TCRdb with MiXCR from the PCR reads. The table records 16,000 or so distinct CDR3 sequences, approximately 81% of them present only once. Points on this clonotype: No antigen is known for it.

V lost 5 bases to trimming and J lost 4 bases; unmatched junction nucleotides: 14. The CDR3 length is 19 residues. The germline gives CDR1 MGHDK, CDR2 SYGVNS. The J gene is TRBJ2-5, the V gene TRBV25-1; TRBD2 agrees at 15 bases. Sequenced material: CD4+ T cells from blood, cultured in vitro, taken after SARS-CoV-2 vaccination. The TCR sequence derives from a human donor who received a COVID-19 vaccine. The CDR3 bases are TGTGCCAGCAGTTGGATGAGCCGGACTAGCGGGGGGGCCGGAGAGACCCAGTACTTC. It specifies CASSWMSRTSGGAGETQYF. Variable domain in full (rest from reference TRBV25-1 and TRBJ2-5): EADIYQTPRYLVIGTGKKITLECSQTMGHDKMYWYQQDPGMELHLIHYSYGVNSTEKGDLSSESTVSRIRTEHFPLTLESARPSHTSQYLCASSWMSRTSGGAGETQYFGPGTRLLVL.